The next 19 T cell receptor beta chains were all read from a single sample in a study of persistence of HIV-infected CD4 T cells. Sequencing used immunoSEQ version 4 in survey mode. Using immunoSEQ multiplex PCR, the repertoire was profiled, and TCRdb retains in-frame clones only, with some absent. The repertoire consists of about 64,000 clones, with 70% to 75% occurring once and the leading ten covering around 1.7%. No cognate antigen is known for these TCRs. An overlapping HIV-1 Gag peptide pool stimulated these cells at 1 ug/peptide/mL. Memory cells lacking CD40L and CD69 with high CD45RO were sorted. The material sequenced was CD4+ T cells sorted from PBMCs after roughly 18-hour stimulation, taken from a patient who received antiretroviral therapy. These receptors were taken from an adult man with HIV who was CMV-seropositive.

The chain is built from TRBV19 and TRBJ1-5; 7 positions match TRBD1. Trimming took 4 bases from V and 9 from J; bases not matched to a gene: 12. Germline CDR1 LNHDA, CDR2 SQIVND (reference sequence). The CDR3 has 15 residues. The CDR3 DNA follows: TGTGCCAGTAGTACTTCCGACAGGGCCCAAGGGCCCCAGCATTTT. Encoded protein: CASSTSDRAQGPQHF.

The chain recombines TRBV24-1 with TRBJ2-3; no clear D. This CDR3 contains 15 residues. Trimming pared 1 base from V and 2 bases from J, leaving 9 bases between. The germline CDR1 and CDR2 sequences are KGHDR and SFDVKD. The CDR3 is CATSDFRQPTDTQYF. In DNA form, the CDR3 reads TGTGCCACCAGTGATTTTCGGCAGCCCACAGATACGCAGTATTTT.

The V gene is TRBV18, the J gene TRBJ1-5; tentatively, D is TRBD1 (5 bases). This CDR3 region has 13 residues. The V gene lost 6 bases and the J gene lost 3 bases, with 9 bases spanning the gap. Germline V CDR1 and CDR2: KGHSH, LQKENI. Written as DNA, the CDR3 is TGTGCCAGCTCTCGGGACGTCAATCAGCCCCAGCATTTT. Protein sequence: CASSRDVNQPQHF.

This sequence joins TRBV18 and TRBJ1-5; no firm D call. CDR3 length: 14 residues. The V gene lost 3 bases and the J gene lost 2 bases, with 8 bases spanning the gap. The germline gives CDR1 KGHSH, CDR2 LQKENI. Written as DNA, the CDR3 is TGTGCCAGCTCACCCTCAGAAGGCAATCAGCCCCAGCATTTT. This codes for CASSPSEGNQPQHF. The complete variable domain, with remaining parts taken from reference TRBV18 and TRBJ1-5, reads NAGVMQNPRHLVRRRGQEARLRCSPMKGHSHVYWYRQLPEEGLKFMVYLQKENIIDESGMPKERFSAEFPKEGPSILRIQQVVRGDSAAYFCASSPSEGNQPQHFGDGTRLSIL.

This clone was found once. The chain couples TRBV6-5 to TRBJ1-6; D not resolved. Trimming took off 2 bases at V and 9 bases at J, with 11 bases between the two ends. Per the germline V gene, CDR1 is MNHEY and CDR2 is SVGAGI. This CDR3 comprises 14 residues. The CDR3 bases are TGTGCCAGCAGTTACGGCGAAACGGCTTCACCCCTCCACTTT. This codes for CASSYGETASPLHF.

This clone was seen only a few times. V usage is TRBV12-3 or TRBV12-4 and J usage is TRBJ1-1, with D uncertain. Trimming cost V 3 bases and J 6 bases, with 11 bases left between them. This CDR3 region has 13 residues. CDR3 protein: CASSLRLLAEAFF. The CDR3 DNA reads TGTGCCAGCAGTTTGAGACTCCTCGCTGAAGCTTTCTTT.

The chain has TRBV14 and TRBJ2-1, with D tentatively TRBD1 or TRBD2 (5 bases each). The CDR3 consists of 13 residues. Trimming left V 2 bases short and J 10 bases short, with 12 bases between. Per the germline V gene, CDR1 is SGHDN and CDR2 is FVKESK. The CDR3 spells CASSQSAWGEQFF. As DNA, the CDR3 is TGTGCCAGCAGCCAAAGCGCGTGGGGGGAGCAGTTCTTC.

This chain joins TRBV6-2 or TRBV6-3 and TRBJ1-4; D unresolved. The V end lost 0 bases, the J end lost 6 bases, and 5 bases lay between the germline ends. The CDR3 extends over 13 amino acids. The germline V gene has CDR1 MNHEY and CDR2 SVGEGT. In nucleotides, the CDR3 is TGTGCCAGCAGTTACTCCGGACATGAAAAACTGTTTTTT. Translated: CASSYSGHEKLFF.

Worth noting for this clone: Mismatch with germline at one junction end may stem from a read error. The rearrangement joins TRBV4-1 to TRBJ1-1, with D maybe TRBD1 (5 bases). Germline CDR1 MGHRA, CDR2 YSYEKL. The CDR3 is 14 residues long. As DNA, the CDR3 is TGCGCCAGCAGCAAAGAGCAGGGTAACACTGAAGCTTTCTTT. Amino acid sequence: CASSKEQGNTEAFF.

V gene TRBV5-1 combines with J gene TRBJ2-2; 7 bases are shared with TRBD1. Germline CDR1 reads SGHRS; CDR2 reads YFSETQ. The CDR3 extends over 14 amino acids. V lost 5 bases to trimming and J lost 4 bases; unmatched junction nucleotides: 5. In DNA, the CDR3 is TGCGCCAGCAGAAGGGGGCTCGGCACCGGGGAGCTGTTTTTT. As protein: CASRRGLGTGELFF.

In its sample, this clone was seen a few times. The chain uses TRBV3-1 (or the pseudogene TRBV3-2) and TRBJ2-3; the match to TRBD1 covers 7 bases. Germline CDR1 is LGHDT and CDR2 is YNNKEL (reference sequence). The CDR3 consists of 17 residues. V trimming: 0 bases; J trimming: 11 bases; junction bases outside the gene matches: 17. The CDR3 DNA follows: TGTGCCAGCAGCCAAGATGGGACAGTGAACCGATACGAGAGGCAGTATTTT. It is translated as CASSQDGTVNRYERQYF.

A few counts support this clone. The rearrangement uses TRBV25-1 and TRBJ2-7; 7 nucleotides match TRBD1. Germline V CDR1 and CDR2: MGHDK, SYGVNS. The junction had 15 bases not matched to a gene; V was cut back by 8 bases and J by 5 bases. There are 15 residues in the CDR3. This CDR3 reads CASPAPGQSIHEQYF. In DNA, the CDR3 is TGTGCCAGCCCGGCTCCGGGACAGTCCATCCACGAGCAGTACTTC.

The rearrangement uses TRBV12-3 or TRBV12-4 and TRBJ1-2, with D maybe TRBD1 (5 bases). The CDR3 totals 13 residues. V gave up 7 bases and J gave up 6 bases, with 15 bases separating them. The CDR3 DNA sequence: TGTGCCAGCACGAACGGGGGATGGGATGGCTACACCTTC. As protein: CASTNGGWDGYTF.

This chain uses TRBV2 with TRBJ1-5; D is perhaps TRBD1 (6 bases). Trimming pared 2 bases from V and 2 bases from J, leaving 13 bases between. The CDR3 is 16 residues long. The germline gives CDR1 SNHLY, CDR2 FYNNEI. CDR3 sequence (DNA): TGTGCCAGCAGTGAACAGACAGGCGGAGGCAATCAGCCCCAGCATTTT. Protein: CASSEQTGGGNQPQHF.

The chain recombines TRBV11-1 with TRBJ2-7, with D possibly being TRBD1 (7 bases). Germline V gives CDR1 SGHAT, CDR2 FQDESV (reference sequence). V lost 5 bases and J 0 bases, leaving 14 bases between the germline ends. The CDR3 is 15 amino acids. The CDR3, as DNA: TGTGCCAGCAGCGCGGGACAGCTTACCTCCTACGAGCAGTACTTC. Translated, it gives CASSAGQLTSYEQYF.

The rearrangement links TRBV6-5 to TRBJ1-1; D uncertain. The CDR3 totals 15 residues. Per the germline V gene, CDR1 is MNHEY and CDR2 is SVGAGI. V was shortened by 7 bases and J by 0 bases, with 15 bases between the two germline ends. As DNA, the CDR3 is TGTGCCAGCAACAGTGAGGGAAAGTTGAACACTGAAGCTTTCTTT. Protein: CASNSEGKLNTEAFF.

The sample holds a few counts of this clone. The chain uses TRBV2 and TRBJ2-2; D might be TRBD1 (6 bases). Germline assignment: CDR1 SNHLY and CDR2 FYNNEI. The V gene lost 5 bases and the J gene lost 1 base, with 14 bases spanning the gap. The CDR3 loop spans 16 amino acids. CDR3 region: CASSLFPTGNTGELFF. The CDR3 DNA reads TGTGCCAGCAGTCTATTCCCGACAGGGAACACCGGGGAGCTGTTTTTT.

This rearrangement joins TRBV19 to TRBJ2-2, with 8 bases matching TRBD1. Germline assignment: CDR1 LNHDA and CDR2 SQIVND (reference sequence). V dropped 1 base and J dropped 6; count of bases not matched to a gene: 10. The CDR3 sequence is 17 residues long. CDR3 nucleotide sequence: TGTGCCAGTAGTATAGGAAGGCAGGGGGCGACCCCCGGGGAGCTGTTTTTT. Amino acid sequence: CASSIGRQGATPGELFF. The whole variable domain, filled in from reference TRBV19 and TRBJ2-2, reads DGGITQSPKYLFRKEGQNVTLSCEQNLNHDAMYWYRQDPGQGLRLIYYSQIVNDFQKGDIAEGYSVSREKKESFPLTVTSAQKNPTAFYLCASSIGRQGATPGELFFGEGSRLTVL.

The CDR3: CASSVDWASGNTIYF. CDR3 nucleotide sequence: TGTGCCAGCAGCGTAGATTGGGCCTCTGGAAACACCATATATTTT. The V and J genes are TRBV9 and TRBJ1-3; no definite D call. The CDR3 is made up of 15 amino acids. The V gene's germline CDR1 is SGDLS and CDR2 YYNGEE. V lost 0 bases, J lost 0 bases, and 7 bases lay in between. Together with reference TRBV9 and TRBJ1-3, the CDR3 gives the full variable domain: DSGVTQTPKHLITATGQRVTLRCSPRSGDLSVYWYQQSLDQGLQFLIQYYNGEERAKGNILERFSAQQFPDLHSELNLSSLELGDSALYFCASSVDWASGNTIYFGEGSWLTVV.